These 23 T cell receptor beta chains share one sample of origin, sequenced in a study of blood T cell repertoires in COVID-19. Assay: immunoSEQ multiplex PCR; the TCRdb copy retains only in-frame clones and omits some. This repertoire shows 360,000 or so clones, 90% found once; its top ten account for about 6.5%. The material sequenced was peripheral blood. These TCRs come from a man in his late teens or twenties with active or convalescent COVID-19.

In this sample, this clone turned up many times. V usage is TRBV19 and J usage is TRBJ2-2; TRBD1 is a possible D gene (7 bases). From germline, CDR1 is LNHDA and CDR2 SQIVND (reference sequence). V lost 3 bases to trimming and J lost 4 bases, with 12 bases between them. The length of the CDR3 is 15 residues. The CDR3 DNA follows: TGTGCCAGTAGTATGGGCAGGGGGGTCACCGGGGAGCTGTTTTTT. Translating gives CASSMGRGVTGELFF.

This chain links TRBV7-3 with TRBJ2-3; the D gene is possibly TRBD2 (6 bases). CDR3 size: 14 residues. CDR1 and CDR2 (germline): SGHTA, FQGTGA. V was shortened by 5 bases and J by 8 bases, with 17 bases between the two germline ends. CDR3 residues: CASSRPISGSTQYF. For the CDR3, the DNA is TGTGCCAGCAGCCGTCCCATTTCCGGGAGTACGCAGTATTTT.

This clone was found once. CDR3 sequence reads: CASSLRVIASYGYTF. CDR3 nucleotide sequence: TGTGCCAGCAGCTTGAGGGTGATAGCGAGCTATGGCTACACCTTC. V usage is TRBV5-6 and J usage is TRBJ1-2; D ambiguous. Deletions cut 1 base from V and 4 bases from J, with 14 bases between. CDR1 is SGHDT, CDR2 YYEEEE, per germline. CDR3 size: 15 residues.

The chain couples TRBV9 to TRBJ1-2; D may be TRBD1 (5 bases). CDR1 and CDR2 from the germline V gene are SGDLS and YYNGEE. The V end lost 4 bases, the J end lost 3 bases, and 13 bases lay between the germline ends. This CDR3 is 14 amino acids long. CDR3 coding DNA: TGTGCCAGCAGCCCCGACGGGGGTTACTATGGCTACACCTTC. It is translated as CASSPDGGYYGYTF.

The V gene is TRBV5-1, the J gene TRBJ2-2, with a possible D match to TRBD1 (5 bases). CDR1 is SGHRS and CDR2 is YFSETQ in the germline V gene. V was cut by 5 bases and J by 6 bases, with 11 bases left in between. The CDR3 contains 13 residues. The CDR3 loop reads CASRLQASGELFF. The CDR3 DNA reads TGCGCCAGCAGGTTACAGGCGTCCGGGGAGCTGTTTTTT.

This clone has only one observation. The chain couples TRBV5-1 to TRBJ1-4; 9 bases line up with TRBD1. Germline V gene sequence: CDR1 SGHRS, CDR2 YFSETQ. J gave up 2 bases and V 0 bases, and 2 bases lay outside the gene matches. The CDR3 is 16 residues long. The CDR3 DNA reads TGCGCCAGCAGCTTGGGGGACAGGGCGACTAATGAAAAACTGTTTTTT. This sequence encodes CASSLGDRATNEKLFF. The full variable domain, rest sourced from reference TRBV5-1 and TRBJ1-4, is KAGVTQTPRYLIKTRGQQVTLSCSPISGHRSVSWYQQTPGQGLQFLFEYFSETQRNKGNFPGRFSGRQFSNSRSEMNVSTLELGDSALYLCASSLGDRATNEKLFFGSGTQLSVL.

The chain combines TRBV7-9 with TRBJ1-1, with a possible D match to TRBD1 (5 bases). The CDR3 spans 13 residues. V was shortened by 0 bases and J by 10 bases, with 12 bases between the two germline ends. The V gene's germline CDR1 is SEHNR and CDR2 FQNEAQ (reference sequence). CDR3 amino acids: CASSLASWGGAFF. The CDR3 nucleotides are TGTGCCAGCAGCTTAGCGTCTTGGGGGGGAGCTTTCTTT.

This rearrangement joins TRBV7-3 to TRBJ2-2; D is possibly TRBD1 (6 bases). Germline lookup yields CDR1 SGHTA and CDR2 FQGTGA. V shed 4 bases and J shed 2 bases, with 14 bases lying between them. The CDR3 extends over 16 amino acids. CDR3 nucleotide sequence: TGTGCCAGCAGCTCGACCGGGACAACAAACACCGGGGAGCTGTTTTTT. This encodes CASSSTGTTNTGELFF.

This sequence joins TRBV3-1 (or the pseudogene TRBV3-2) and TRBJ1-5; D might be TRBD1 (5 bases). Between the trimmed V and J ends, which lost 1 base and 4 bases, there was a span of 8 bases. CDR3 length: 14 amino acids. Germline CDR1 and CDR2: LGHDT and YNNKEL (reference sequence). CDR3 loop: CASSQGDSNQPQHF. As DNA, the CDR3 is TGTGCCAGCAGCCAAGGGGACTCGAATCAGCCCCAGCATTTT.

The chain couples TRBV19 to TRBJ2-2; 12 bases fit TRBD2. This CDR3 has 18 residues. Germline trimming cut 6 bases from V and 6 bases from J; bases unmatched to any gene: 14. Germline CDR1 LNHDA, CDR2 SQIVND (reference sequence). CDR3 residues: CASRRLAGVGLRAGELFF. The CDR3 DNA reads as TGTGCCAGTAGGAGACTAGCGGGAGTGGGTTTGCGTGCCGGGGAGCTGTTTTTT.

The chain employs TRBV6-2 or TRBV6-3 and TRBJ2-1; 8 nucleotides line up with TRBD2. This CDR3 is 14 amino acids long. V was pared by 5 bases and J by 7 bases, with 7 bases of the junction left unmatched. The germline V gene has CDR1 MNHEY and CDR2 SVGEGT. The CDR3 sequence: CASSGTGTRNEQFF. The CDR3 region has the DNA TGTGCCAGCAGTGGAACCGGGACTAGAAATGAGCAGTTCTTC.

The genes are TRBV19 and TRBJ1-2; 7 nucleotides line up with TRBD1. The CDR3 has 15 amino acids. J lost 2 bases, V lost 5 bases, and 8 bases had no gene match. Germline CDR1 LNHDA, CDR2 SQIVND (reference sequence). Written as DNA, the CDR3 is TGTGCCAGTAGTTCCCCGCAGGGGGGCAACTATGGCTACACCTTC. Amino acids: CASSSPQGGNYGYTF.

This chain uses TRBV5-8 with TRBJ1-5, with D maybe TRBD1 (6 bases). Between the trimmed V and J ends, which lost 2 bases and 4 bases, there was a span of 10 bases. The CDR3 contains 14 residues. Germline V gene lookup returns CDR1 SGHTS and CDR2 YDEGEE. As DNA, the CDR3 is TGTGCCAGCAGCTTCGCCACAGGGAATCAGCCCCAGCATTTT. This encodes CASSFATGNQPQHF.

V is TRBV19 and J is TRBJ2-5; tentative D call: TRBD1 (5 bases). The CDR3 contains 14 residues. Trimming removed 6 bases from V and 5 bases from J, with 16 bases in between. CDR1 is LNHDA, CDR2 SQIVND, per germline (reference sequence). The CDR3 loop is CASSPTGDSETQYF. The CDR3 coding sequence is TGTGCCAGTAGCCCGACGGGTGACAGCGAGACCCAGTACTTC. Filled out from reference TRBV19 and TRBJ2-5, the complete variable domain reads DGGITQSPKYLFRKEGQNVTLSCEQNLNHDAMYWYRQDPGQGLRLIYYSQIVNDFQKGDIAEGYSVSREKKESFPLTVTSAQKNPTAFYLCASSPTGDSETQYFGPGTRLLVL.

V gene TRBV4-3 combines with J gene TRBJ2-1, with D perhaps matching TRBD1 (6 bases). Between the trimmed V and J ends, which lost 0 bases and 8 bases, there was a span of 17 bases. Germline V lookup: CDR1 LGHNA, CDR2 YSLEER. The CDR3 length is 16 residues. This CDR3 is CASSQENQQGLHEQFF. Written as DNA, the CDR3 is TGCGCCAGCAGCCAAGAGAATCAACAGGGTCTCCATGAGCAGTTCTTC.

The chain carries TRBV7-2 and TRBJ2-7; 10 positions agree with TRBD2. Germline V gene data show CDR1 as SGHTA and CDR2 as FQGNSA. The CDR3 runs 14 residues. The V gene end was trimmed by 6 bases and the J gene end by 4 bases; junction bases not matched to a gene: 6. CDR3 sequence reads: CASRQAGGIYEQYF. In DNA, the CDR3 is TGTGCCAGCAGACAAGCGGGAGGGATTTACGAGCAGTACTTC.

The CDR3 DNA reads as TGTGCCAGCGCCGGGACTAGGGGGTTGGGGACCTACAATGAGCAGTTCTTC. Translating it yields CASAGTRGLGTYNEQFF. The chain recombines TRBV28 with TRBJ2-1; 8 bases line up with TRBD2. V lost 8 bases, J lost 2 bases, and 14 bases stayed unmatched. The CDR3 consists of 17 residues. Germline CDR1 MDHEN, CDR2 SYDVKM.

The chain carries TRBV9 and TRBJ2-3; D is possibly TRBD1 (6 bases). The CDR3 extends over 14 amino acids. Per the germline V gene, CDR1 is SGDLS and CDR2 is YYNGEE. V dropped 3 bases and J dropped 1 base, with 9 bases sitting between them. CDR3 amino acids: CASSGPGGTDTQYF. The CDR3 DNA reads TGTGCCAGCAGCGGCCCAGGGGGCACAGATACGCAGTATTTT.

The rearrangement joins TRBV5-6 to TRBJ2-2; D unclear. This CDR3 is 12 amino acids long. The germline V gene encodes CDR1 SGHDT and CDR2 YYEEEE. Trimming cost V 3 bases and J 11 bases, with 11 bases left between them. CDR3 nucleotide sequence: TGTGCCAGCAGCTCCGACAAGGTTGAGCTGTTTTTT. Encoded protein: CASSSDKVELFF.

The V gene is TRBV7-3, the J gene TRBJ2-3; 10 bases fit TRBD2. Trimming cost V 4 bases and J 1 base; bases outside gene matches: 2. CDR1 is SGHTA and CDR2 is FQGTGA in the germline V gene. The CDR3 consists of 15 residues. The CDR3 here is CASSSAGGGTDTQYF. The DNA for the CDR3 is TGTGCCAGCAGCTCAGCGGGGGGGGGCACAGATACGCAGTATTTT.

This clone was observed once. The gene calls are TRBV6-5 and TRBJ2-5; 10 nucleotides match TRBD1. The CDR3 totals 15 residues. Germline V gives CDR1 MNHEY, CDR2 SVGAGI. Trimming took 10 bases from V and 5 from J; bases not matched to a gene: 13. As DNA, the CDR3 is TGTGCCACCTCCCGGGACAGGGGAACCAGGGAGACCCAGTACTTC. Encoded protein: CATSRDRGTRETQYF.

The rearrangement uses TRBV6-5 and TRBJ2-7; 7 positions agree with TRBD2. CDR3 length equals 15 residues. CDR1 and CDR2 (germline): MNHEY, SVGAGI. The V gene end was trimmed by 5 bases and the J gene end by 3 bases; junction bases not matched to a gene: 10. The CDR3 DNA is TGTGCCAGCAGTCCCTGGGGGGGGAATATCTACGAGCAGTACTTC. Protein sequence: CASSPWGGNIYEQYF.

V gene TRBV7-2 combines with J gene TRBJ2-3; 11 nucleotides align to TRBD2. This CDR3 is built from 18 residues. The ends lost 1 base at V and 5 bases at J; junction bases unmatched: 11. The germline gives CDR1 SGHTA, CDR2 FQGNSA. The CDR3 bases are TGTGCCAGCAGCTTAGGTAGCGGGAGGGCCCTGATTGAAGATACGCAGTATTTT. Protein: CASSLGSGRALIEDTQYF.